These T cell receptor beta chains were read from a single sample in a study of blood T cell repertoires in COVID-19. Using immunoSEQ multiplex PCR, the repertoire was profiled, and TCRdb retains in-frame clones only, with some absent. The table shows hundreds of thousands of clones, with around 85% occurring only once. Sequences were obtained from PBMCs or T cells enriched from blood (not recorded which). The receptors here all came from a woman in her forties or fifties in a cohort exposed to, infected with or recovered from COVID-19 (not recorded which). The CDR3 runs from the conserved cysteine through the conserved F or W. The D gene is left open where the match is weak. Clone sizes are given selectively: once, few, many, or a class where the clone is expanded.

CDR3 DNA: TGTGCCAGCAGCGGGTACAGGGTTAGCGCTGAAGCTTTCTTT
CDR3 protein: CASSGYRVSAEAFF
J gene: TRBJ1-1
V gene: TRBV5-5
clone size: NA
D gene: NA

CDR3 DNA: TGTGCCAGCAGCGTGACCGAGACAGGGAACACTGAAGCTTTCTTT
CDR3 protein: CASSVTETGNTEAFF
J gene: TRBJ1-1
V gene: TRBV9
clone size: NA
D gene: NA

CDR3 DNA: TGTGCCAGCAGTTGGACTTCGGGGAATCAGCCCCAGCATTTT
CDR3 protein: CASSWTSGNQPQHF
J gene: TRBJ1-5
V gene: TRBV6-2/TRBV6-3
clone size: NA
D gene: NA

CDR3 DNA: TGTGCTAGCAGCTTAGGCGGTCGGGGTCACAATGAGCAGTTCTTC
CDR3 protein: CASSLGGRGHNEQFF
J gene: TRBJ2-1
V gene: TRBV7-7
clone size: NA
D gene: NA

CDR3 DNA: TGTGCCAGCAGCCTCAGTGGGACAGGGTGGGGCGAGCAGTACTTC
CDR3 protein: CASSLSGTGWGEQYF
J gene: TRBJ2-7
V gene: TRBV9
clone size: NA
D gene: TRBD1

CDR3 DNA: TGTGCCAGCAGCTTAAGGACAGGGGCGGTTGGCTACACCTTC
CDR3 protein: CASSLRTGAVGYTF
J gene: TRBJ1-2
V gene: TRBV7-2
clone size: few
D gene: TRBD1

CDR3 DNA: TGTGCCAGCAGCCAAGATTATCGAAAACTGTTTTTT
CDR3 protein: CASSQDYRKLFF
J gene: TRBJ1-4
V gene: TRBV3-1/TRBV3-2
clone size: few
D gene: NA

CDR3 DNA: TGTGCCAGCAGTGAAGCGCGGTTGACCCAGTACTTC
CDR3 protein: CASSEARLTQYF
J gene: TRBJ2-5
V gene: TRBV2
clone size: NA
D gene: NA

CDR3 DNA: TGTGCCAGCGCTTTCTTCCGGGTACCCCTCTACGAGCAGTACTTC
CDR3 protein: CASAFFRVPLYEQYF
J gene: TRBJ2-7
V gene: TRBV6-5
clone size: NA
D gene: NA

CDR3 DNA: TGTGCCAGCAGCCAAGGTCCCCTCGCTAATGAAAAACTGTTTTTT
CDR3 protein: CASSQGPLANEKLFF
J gene: TRBJ1-4
V gene: TRBV3-1/TRBV3-2
clone size: NA
D gene: NA

CDR3 DNA: TGCGCCAGCAGCTTGGTACCATCCGGGACATCGGGATACTACACCTTC
CDR3 protein: CASSLVPSGTSGYYTF
J gene: TRBJ1-2
V gene: TRBV5-1
clone size: NA
D gene: NA

CDR3 DNA: TGTGCCAGCAGTGAACAGGGTCAAGGAAACACCATATATTTT
CDR3 protein: CASSEQGQGNTIYF
J gene: TRBJ1-3
V gene: TRBV2
clone size: once
D gene: NA

CDR3 DNA: TGTGCCAGCAGTAGGGGGCTGGTGAACACTGAAGCTTTCTTT
CDR3 protein: CASSRGLVNTEAFF
J gene: TRBJ1-1
V gene: TRBV6-5
clone size: NA
D gene: TRBD1

CDR3 DNA: TGTGCCAGCAGCCTCTCTGCCCCACTACAGGGGGCGGTTTACGAGCAGTACTTC
CDR3 protein: CASSLSAPLQGAVYEQYF
J gene: TRBJ2-7
V gene: TRBV11-2
clone size: few
D gene: TRBD1

CDR3 DNA: TGCGCCAGCAGCTTGCGCGGGGAAGGCACCAGTGGCTACACCTTC
CDR3 protein: CASSLRGEGTSGYTF
J gene: TRBJ1-2
V gene: TRBV5-1
clone size: NA
D gene: NA

CDR3 DNA: TGTGCCAGCAGCTTTGTCAGCGGGAGATCCTACAATGAGCAGTTCTTC
CDR3 protein: CASSFVSGRSYNEQFF
J gene: TRBJ2-1
V gene: TRBV5-6
clone size: NA
D gene: TRBD2

CDR3 DNA: TGTGCCAGCAGTTCGCGACCAACTAGCGCAGATACGCAGTATTTT
CDR3 protein: CASSSRPTSADTQYF
J gene: TRBJ2-3
V gene: TRBV28
clone size: NA
D gene: TRBD2

CDR3 DNA: TGTGCCAGCTCGGGACTAGCGGGGGGCCCCAATGAGCAGTTCTTC
CDR3 protein: CASSGLAGGPNEQFF
J gene: TRBJ2-1
V gene: TRBV7-2
clone size: NA
D gene: TRBD2

CDR3 DNA: TGTGCCAGCAGTCCGCTCCGGGACTCGGGCCATACGCAGTATTTT
CDR3 protein: CASSPLRDSGHTQYF
J gene: TRBJ2-3
V gene: TRBV6-5
clone size: NA
D gene: NA

CDR3 DNA: TGTGCCAGCCCCCGGGGGGGCTACAATGAGCAGTTCTTC
CDR3 protein: CASPRGGYNEQFF
J gene: TRBJ2-1
V gene: TRBV7-2
clone size: NA
D gene: TRBD2

CDR3 DNA: TGTGCCAGCAGCGTAGGATTTAGCCCAAACACCGGGGAGCTGTTTTTT
CDR3 protein: CASSVGFSPNTGELFF
J gene: TRBJ2-2
V gene: TRBV9
clone size: NA
D gene: NA

CDR3 DNA: TGTGCCAGCAGCACCCGACAGGGCAGACACAATGAGCAGTTCTTC
CDR3 protein: CASSTRQGRHNEQFF
J gene: TRBJ2-1
V gene: TRBV9
clone size: NA
D gene: TRBD1

CDR3 DNA: TGTGCCAGCAGCCAAGATAGATTGCCTAATGAAAAACTGTTTTTT
CDR3 protein: CASSQDRLPNEKLFF
J gene: TRBJ1-4
V gene: TRBV4-2
clone size: NA
D gene: NA

CDR3 DNA: TGTGCCAGCAGCGAGCGGACTCGTGGCGAGCAGTACTTC
CDR3 protein: CASSERTRGEQYF
J gene: TRBJ2-7
V gene: TRBV9
clone size: NA
D gene: NA

CDR3 DNA: TGTGCTAGTGGTCCGACAGTTTCTACCGGGGAGCTGTTTTTT
CDR3 protein: CASGPTVSTGELFF
J gene: TRBJ2-2
V gene: TRBV12-5
clone size: NA
D gene: NA

CDR3 DNA: TGCGCCAGCAGCCAAGATCTGGGGACAGTCACAGATACGCAGTATTTT
CDR3 protein: CASSQDLGTVTDTQYF
J gene: TRBJ2-3
V gene: TRBV4-3
clone size: many
D gene: TRBD1

CDR3 DNA: TGTGCCAGCAGCTTGTACCGAGGCGCTGAAGCTTTCTTT
CDR3 protein: CASSLYRGAEAFF
J gene: TRBJ1-1
V gene: TRBV5-8
clone size: NA
D gene: NA

CDR3 DNA: TGTGCCAGCAGTTACTTCCCATTGGCAAACACCATATATTTT
CDR3 protein: CASSYFPLANTIYF
J gene: TRBJ1-3
V gene: TRBV6-5
clone size: once
D gene: NA

CDR3 DNA: TGTGCCAGCAGCTTAGTCTCGGGCAGGGGGTCTGGAAACACCATATATTTT
CDR3 protein: CASSLVSGRGSGNTIYF
J gene: TRBJ1-3
V gene: TRBV7-9
clone size: NA
D gene: TRBD1

CDR3 DNA: TGTGCCAGCAGCTTCTCCGGAGATACGCAGTATTTT
CDR3 protein: CASSFSGDTQYF
J gene: TRBJ2-3
V gene: TRBV7-9
clone size: NA
D gene: NA

CDR3 DNA: TGTGCCAGTAGTATGACAGTCCGATTAAACTATGGCTACACCTTC
CDR3 protein: CASSMTVRLNYGYTF
J gene: TRBJ1-2
V gene: TRBV19
clone size: once
D gene: NA

CDR3 DNA: TGTGCCACCAGTGATCCCGGGACTCTCCCGGTTGAGCAGTTCTTC
CDR3 protein: CATSDPGTLPVEQFF
J gene: TRBJ2-1
V gene: TRBV24-1
clone size: once
D gene: NA

CDR3 DNA: TGCGCCAGCAGCTTCTCGTTAGGGGAAAACAATGAGCAGTTCTTC
CDR3 protein: CASSFSLGENNEQFF
J gene: TRBJ2-1
V gene: TRBV5-1
clone size: NA
D gene: NA

CDR3 DNA: TGCGCCAGCAGCTGGGACAGGGGTCTCGAGCAGTACTTC
CDR3 protein: CASSWDRGLEQYF
J gene: TRBJ2-7
V gene: TRBV5-1
clone size: NA
D gene: TRBD1

CDR3 DNA: TGCGCCAGCAGCTTCCGGGACAGGGAACCAGATACGCAGTATTTT
CDR3 protein: CASSFRDREPDTQYF
J gene: TRBJ2-3
V gene: TRBV5-1
clone size: NA
D gene: TRBD1

CDR3 DNA: TGTGCCAGCAGCTTCAGCGGGGGGACTTACAATGAGCAGTTCTTC
CDR3 protein: CASSFSGGTYNEQFF
J gene: TRBJ2-1
V gene: TRBV7-3
clone size: NA
D gene: TRBD2

CDR3 DNA: TGTGCCATCCACGACAGAAGGGATAATTCACCCCTCCACTTT
CDR3 protein: CAIHDRRDNSPLHF
J gene: TRBJ1-6
V gene: TRBV10-3
clone size: NA
D gene: NA

CDR3 DNA: TGTGCCAGCAGCCAAGATCTTGGGAGCTCTGGAAACACCATATATTTT
CDR3 protein: CASSQDLGSSGNTIYF
J gene: TRBJ1-3
V gene: TRBV3-1/TRBV3-2
clone size: NA
D gene: NA

CDR3 DNA: TGCGCCAGCAGCGGAGAGGGCTTTGAGGGTGAAAAACTGTTTTTT
CDR3 protein: CASSGEGFEGEKLFF
J gene: TRBJ1-4
V gene: TRBV5-1
clone size: NA
D gene: NA

CDR3 DNA: TGTGCCAGCAGCCTTTCCGGGGAAAATGGCTACACCTTC
CDR3 protein: CASSLSGENGYTF
J gene: TRBJ1-2
V gene: TRBV7-8
clone size: NA
D gene: NA

CDR3 DNA: TGTGCCAGCAGGCTAGCGGGGGGAGGTAATGAGCAGTTCTTC
CDR3 protein: CASRLAGGGNEQFF
J gene: TRBJ2-1
V gene: TRBV27
clone size: NA
D gene: TRBD2

CDR3 DNA: TGCGCCAGCAGCTTGGGGACAGGGGGTTCCCTTAGCTCCTACAATGAGCAGTTCTTC
CDR3 protein: CASSLGTGGSLSSYNEQFF
J gene: TRBJ2-1
V gene: TRBV5-1
clone size: NA
D gene: TRBD1

CDR3 DNA: TGCGCCAGCGCCGGGGGAGACACCAGGGAGCTGTTTTTT
CDR3 protein: CASAGGDTRELFF
J gene: TRBJ2-2
V gene: TRBV5-1
clone size: NA
D gene: NA